Listed below are T cell receptor beta chains from one sample, sequenced in a study of beta chain features in type 1 diabetes. The method was immunoSEQ multiplex PCR; TCRdb's version includes in-frame clones alone and lacks a portion of them. The table has about 410,000 clones, approximately 15% seen once. Material for sequencing was naive CD4+ T cells from blood. The receptors derive from a man aged 30-40 years in good health. CDR3s include the opening cysteine and the closing phenylalanine or tryptophan. Fields, in order: D gene, CDR3 length, clone size, J gene, V gene, CDR3 DNA, CDR3 protein. D genes are given only for firm matches. Expanded clones get a size class; other rows say once, few or many, or leave the size out.

d_gene: TRBD2; len: 15; abundance: few; j_gene: TRBJ2-7; v_gene: TRBV7-2; CDR3nt: TGTGCCAGCAGCTCCGCGGGGGGGCGATCCTACGAGCAGTACTTC; CDR3aa: CASSSAGGRSYEQYF
d_gene: NA; len: 14; abundance: NA; j_gene: TRBJ2-5; v_gene: TRBV6-1; CDR3nt: TGTGCCAGCATTGAAAGCAGGGCCCAAGAGACCCAGTACTTC; CDR3aa: CASIESRAQETQYF
d_gene: NA; len: 14; abundance: NA; j_gene: TRBJ2-3; v_gene: TRBV19; CDR3nt: TGTGCCAGTAGTATAAAAAGGGGCACAGATACGCAGTATTTT; CDR3aa: CASSIKRGTDTQYF
d_gene: NA; len: 16; abundance: once; j_gene: TRBJ2-7; v_gene: TRBV18; CDR3nt: TGTGCCAGCTCCCCCAGGACGGGATCAAGCTCCTACGAGCAGTACTTC; CDR3aa: CASSPRTGSSSYEQYF
d_gene: NA; len: 15; abundance: NA; j_gene: TRBJ2-1; v_gene: TRBV5-6; CDR3nt: TGTGCCAGCAGCTTGGTGGGCCAGGGACGCAATGAGCAGTTCTTC; CDR3aa: CASSLVGQGRNEQFF
d_gene: NA; len: 12; abundance: NA; j_gene: TRBJ1-1; v_gene: TRBV7-2; CDR3nt: TGTGCCAGCAGCCTCCGAGTTGGGGGAGCTTTCTTT; CDR3aa: CASSLRVGGAFF
d_gene: NA; len: 13; abundance: NA; j_gene: TRBJ1-2; v_gene: TRBV5-6; CDR3nt: TGTGCCAGCAGCTTGGGTCCAGCCTATGGCTACACCTTC; CDR3aa: CASSLGPAYGYTF
d_gene: NA; len: 12; abundance: NA; j_gene: TRBJ2-5; v_gene: TRBV6-5; CDR3nt: TGTGCCAGCAGTAGGTTACAAGAGACCCAGTACTTC; CDR3aa: CASSRLQETQYF
d_gene: NA; len: 11; abundance: few; j_gene: TRBJ1-4; v_gene: TRBV11-2; CDR3nt: TGTGCCAGCAACGGGAATGAAAAACTGTTTTTT; CDR3aa: CASNGNEKLFF
d_gene: NA; len: 13; abundance: NA; j_gene: TRBJ1-1; v_gene: TRBV14; CDR3nt: TGTGCCAGCAGCCTACAATTGAACACTGAAGCTTTCTTT; CDR3aa: CASSLQLNTEAFF
d_gene: NA; len: 16; abundance: few; j_gene: TRBJ2-1; v_gene: TRBV7-9; CDR3nt: TGTGCCAGCAGCTTCGAAGGGGGGTTCTCCTACAATGAGCAGTTCTTC; CDR3aa: CASSFEGGFSYNEQFF
d_gene: NA; len: 17; abundance: few; j_gene: TRBJ2-2; v_gene: TRBV19; CDR3nt: TGTGCCAGTAGCCCCTCGGGCGTAACAGGGTTGGTCGGGGAGCTGTTTTTT; CDR3aa: CASSPSGVTGLVGELFF
d_gene: NA; len: 15; abundance: NA; j_gene: TRBJ2-2; v_gene: TRBV27; CDR3nt: TGTGCCAGCAGGCGGCCGGGACCAAACACCGGGGAGCTGTTTTTT; CDR3aa: CASRRPGPNTGELFF
d_gene: TRBD2; len: 14; abundance: NA; j_gene: TRBJ2-3; v_gene: TRBV5-1; CDR3nt: TGCGCCAGCAGCCCCTCTAGCGGGACAGATACGCAGTATTTT; CDR3aa: CASSPSSGTDTQYF
d_gene: NA; len: 14; abundance: few; j_gene: TRBJ2-3; v_gene: TRBV5-4; CDR3nt: TGTGCCAGCAACAGTCAGGGGTACACAGATACGCAGTATTTT; CDR3aa: CASNSQGYTDTQYF
d_gene: TRBD1; len: 15; abundance: few; j_gene: TRBJ1-4; v_gene: TRBV9; CDR3nt: TGTGCCAGCAGCGACCGGGACAGGCCAGGGGAAAAACTGTTTTTT; CDR3aa: CASSDRDRPGEKLFF
d_gene: NA; len: 16; abundance: few; j_gene: TRBJ1-4; v_gene: TRBV10-3; CDR3nt: TGTGCCATCAGTGATGAAGGGGGTATCACTAATGAAAAACTGTTTTTT; CDR3aa: CAISDEGGITNEKLFF
d_gene: NA; len: 13; abundance: NA; j_gene: TRBJ2-6; v_gene: TRBV29-1; CDR3nt: TGCAGCGTCCTTGGGCCTGGGGCCAACGTCCTGACTTTC; CDR3aa: CSVLGPGANVLTF
d_gene: NA; len: 16; abundance: few; j_gene: TRBJ2-1; v_gene: TRBV25-1; CDR3nt: TGTGCCAGCAACACCCTGGATCGGGAGCCTGAAAATGAGCAGTTCTTC; CDR3aa: CASNTLDREPENEQFF
d_gene: NA; len: 13; abundance: many; j_gene: TRBJ2-1; v_gene: TRBV30; CDR3nt: TGTGCCTGGAAAGCAGGGGGAGGCAATGAGCAGTTCTTC; CDR3aa: CAWKAGGGNEQFF
d_gene: TRBD2; len: 14; abundance: few; j_gene: TRBJ2-1; v_gene: TRBV9; CDR3nt: TGTGCCAGCAGCACAAGGACTAGGCTTGATGAGCAGTTCTTC; CDR3aa: CASSTRTRLDEQFF
d_gene: NA; len: 15; abundance: few; j_gene: TRBJ1-6; v_gene: TRBV10-3; CDR3nt: TGTGCCATCAGTGAGTCTGGGCAGGGTGGTTCACCCCTCCACTTT; CDR3aa: CAISESGQGGSPLHF
d_gene: TRBD2; len: 17; abundance: NA; j_gene: TRBJ2-2; v_gene: TRBV9; CDR3nt: TGTGCCCGCAGCCTTCCCAGACTAGCGGGAGCCACCGGGGAGCTGTTTTTT; CDR3aa: CARSLPRLAGATGELFF
d_gene: NA; len: 13; abundance: many; j_gene: TRBJ2-5; v_gene: TRBV30; CDR3nt: TGTGCCTGGAGTACCCCGGGGGTGGAGACCCAGTACTTC; CDR3aa: CAWSTPGVETQYF
d_gene: NA; len: 10; abundance: few; j_gene: TRBJ1-1; v_gene: TRBV29-1; CDR3nt: TGCAGCGTCGATAACACTGAAGCTTTCTTT; CDR3aa: CSVDNTEAFF
d_gene: TRBD1; len: 14; abundance: few; j_gene: TRBJ2-3; v_gene: TRBV29-1; CDR3nt: TGCAGCGTCCTGACAGGGCTTAACACAGATACGCAGTATTTT; CDR3aa: CSVLTGLNTDTQYF
d_gene: NA; len: 13; abundance: few; j_gene: TRBJ2-4; v_gene: TRBV7-2; CDR3nt: TGTGCCAGCAGCTTCATAGCCAAAAACATTCAGTACTTC; CDR3aa: CASSFIAKNIQYF
d_gene: TRBD1; len: 16; abundance: few; j_gene: TRBJ2-3; v_gene: TRBV4-3; CDR3nt: TGCGCCAGCAGCCAAAGGACAGGCGATAGCACAGATACGCAGTATTTT; CDR3aa: CASSQRTGDSTDTQYF
d_gene: NA; len: 14; abundance: few; j_gene: TRBJ2-3; v_gene: TRBV9; CDR3nt: TGTGCCAGCAGCGAGTGGGGGGGCACAGATACGCAGTATTTT; CDR3aa: CASSEWGGTDTQYF
d_gene: NA; len: 18; abundance: NA; j_gene: TRBJ2-3; v_gene: TRBV7-2; CDR3nt: TGTGCCAGCAGCTTAGCCCTACGTCGGGACACTAGCACAGATACGCAGTATTTT; CDR3aa: CASSLALRRDTSTDTQYF
d_gene: NA; len: 13; abundance: NA; j_gene: TRBJ2-5; v_gene: TRBV7-6; CDR3nt: TGTGCCAGCACCTTCCGCTTTCGGGAGACCCAGTACTTC; CDR3aa: CASTFRFRETQYF
d_gene: NA; len: 12; abundance: few; j_gene: TRBJ1-2; v_gene: TRBV27; CDR3nt: TGTGCCAGCAGTCTCAGGGGCGGTGGCTACACCTTC; CDR3aa: CASSLRGGGYTF
d_gene: NA; len: 16; abundance: few; j_gene: TRBJ2-3; v_gene: TRBV14; CDR3nt: TGTGCCAGCAGCCAAGTCTTTCCGGAAAGCACAGATACGCAGTATTTT; CDR3aa: CASSQVFPESTDTQYF
d_gene: NA; len: 16; abundance: few; j_gene: TRBJ2-1; v_gene: TRBV15; CDR3nt: TGTGCCACCAGGGAGGCCGGTGGGGGCTCCTACAATGAGCAGTTCTTC; CDR3aa: CATREAGGGSYNEQFF
d_gene: NA; len: 12; abundance: few; j_gene: TRBJ1-5; v_gene: TRBV29-1; CDR3nt: TGCAGCGCCCTCGATAGCAATCAGCCCCAGCATTTT; CDR3aa: CSALDSNQPQHF
d_gene: NA; len: 12; abundance: few; j_gene: TRBJ2-5; v_gene: TRBV5-1; CDR3nt: TGCGCCAGCAGCTTGGCCGAAGAGACCCAGTACTTC; CDR3aa: CASSLAEETQYF
d_gene: NA; len: 13; abundance: few; j_gene: TRBJ1-2; v_gene: TRBV7-9; CDR3nt: TGTGCCAGCAGCTTGGACAAAAACTATGGCTACACCTTC; CDR3aa: CASSLDKNYGYTF
d_gene: TRBD2; len: 15; abundance: few; j_gene: TRBJ2-7; v_gene: TRBV7-2; CDR3nt: TGTGCCAGCAGCCTAGTTAGCGGGGGCTCCTACGAGCAGTACTTC; CDR3aa: CASSLVSGGSYEQYF
d_gene: NA; len: 14; abundance: NA; j_gene: TRBJ2-1; v_gene: TRBV2; CDR3nt: TGTGCCAGCAGTGGCAGCGGCCTCTGGAATGAGCAGTTCTTC; CDR3aa: CASSGSGLWNEQFF
d_gene: NA; len: 13; abundance: NA; j_gene: TRBJ1-6; v_gene: TRBV6-1; CDR3nt: TGTGCCAGCATGGGGATGAATAATTCACCCCTCCACTTT; CDR3aa: CASMGMNNSPLHF